This T cell receptor beta chain was sequenced during a study of blood T cells in healthy people across ages. Germline-derived CDR1 and CDR2 are SGHDT and YYEEEE. The CDR3 length is 16 residues. The V end lost 1 base, the J end lost 0 bases, and 13 bases lay between the germline ends. Combining a sample-barcoded 5' primer with a J-beta primer mix, a second PCR ran for about 7 to 12 cycles. Each cDNA was tagged by a template-switch adaptor containing 12 random nucleotides. MiXCR was run by TCRdb on the 5' RACE reads, yielding one entry per CDR3 protein. The sample has more than 800,000 distinct CDR3 sequences, around 30% seen once. With each sample, at least 5 micrograms of total RNA were extracted.

The sequenced sample consisted of blood. The gene calls are TRBV5-6 and TRBJ1-1, with D tentatively TRBD1 (5 bases). This TCR was recovered from a woman older than 75 in good health. The CDR3 here is CASSLSRDRMNTEAFF. CDR3 sequence (DNA): TGTGCCAGCAGCTTGTCCCGGGACCGCATGAACACTGAAGCTTTCTTT.